This T cell receptor beta chain was captured by sequencing in a study of shared clonotypes between healthy human individuals. Study-wide results and limits: Genetic and exposure-history diversity was limited by the few donors.

The germline gives CDR1 WNHNN, CDR2 SYGVQD (reference sequence). CDR3 size: 18 residues. Trimming cost V 10 bases and J 3 bases; bases outside gene matches: 20. Worth noting for this clone: Antigen unknown.

Profiled with immunoSEQ multiplex PCR; TCRdb holds only in-frame clones, not every one. Among 2,100,000 or so clones, around 95% were seen once, and the ten largest hold 0.1% to 0.15%. Sequencing input: naive CD4+ T cells sorted from blood. Specified subset: CD45RA+ positively selected. V usage is TRBV10-1 and J usage is TRBJ2-5, with 10 bases fitting TRBD1. This TCR came from a man aged 18-30 years in good health. CDR3 DNA sequence: TGCGCCACCACCTCTGTGGAGTCCAAGGGGACAGGGGAAGAGACCCAGTACTTC. Its protein is CATTSVESKGTGEETQYF.